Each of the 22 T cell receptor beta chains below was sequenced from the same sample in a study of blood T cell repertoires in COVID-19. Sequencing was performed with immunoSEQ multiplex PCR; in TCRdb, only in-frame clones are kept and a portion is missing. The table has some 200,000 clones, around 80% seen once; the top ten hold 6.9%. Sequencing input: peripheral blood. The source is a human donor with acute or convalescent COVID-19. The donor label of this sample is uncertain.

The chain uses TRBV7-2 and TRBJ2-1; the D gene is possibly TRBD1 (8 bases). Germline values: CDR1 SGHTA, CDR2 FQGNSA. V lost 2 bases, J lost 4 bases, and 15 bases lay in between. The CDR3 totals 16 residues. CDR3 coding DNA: TGTGCCAGCAGCTTAAACAGGGGGGGTGGGTACAATGAGCAGTTCTTC. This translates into CASSLNRGGGYNEQFF. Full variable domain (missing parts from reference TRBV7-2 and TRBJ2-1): GAGVSQSPSNKVTEKGKDVELRCDPISGHTALYWYRQSLGQGLEFLIYFQGNSAPDKSGLPSDRFSAERTGGSVSTLTIQRTQQEDSAVYLCASSLNRGGGYNEQFFGPGTRLTVL.

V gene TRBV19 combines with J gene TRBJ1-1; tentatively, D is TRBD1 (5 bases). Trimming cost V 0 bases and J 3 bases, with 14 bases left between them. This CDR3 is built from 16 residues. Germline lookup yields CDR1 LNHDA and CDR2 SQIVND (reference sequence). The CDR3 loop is CASSIERGRVDTEAFF. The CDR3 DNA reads TGTGCCAGTAGTATAGAGAGAGGCAGGGTGGACACTGAAGCTTTCTTT.

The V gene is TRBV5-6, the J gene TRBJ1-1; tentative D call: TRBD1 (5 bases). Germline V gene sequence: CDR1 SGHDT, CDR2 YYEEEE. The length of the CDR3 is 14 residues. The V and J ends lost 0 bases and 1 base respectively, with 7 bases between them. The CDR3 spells CASSLDRRNTEAFF. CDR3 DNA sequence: TGTGCCAGCAGCTTGGACAGGCGGAACACTGAAGCTTTCTTT.

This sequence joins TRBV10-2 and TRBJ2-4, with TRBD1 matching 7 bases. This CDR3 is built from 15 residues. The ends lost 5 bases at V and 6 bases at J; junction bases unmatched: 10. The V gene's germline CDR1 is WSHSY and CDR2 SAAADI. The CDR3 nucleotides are TGCGCCAGCAGTAAAGGGGACAGCGGTTTAAACATTCAGTACTTC. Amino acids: CASSKGDSGLNIQYF.

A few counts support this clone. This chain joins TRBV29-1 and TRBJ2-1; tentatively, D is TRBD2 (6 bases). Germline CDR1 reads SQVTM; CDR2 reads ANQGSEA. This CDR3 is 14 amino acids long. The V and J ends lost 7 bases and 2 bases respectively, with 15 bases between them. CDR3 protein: CSASTGSTYNEQFF. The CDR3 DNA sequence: TGCAGCGCCTCCACCGGGAGTACCTACAATGAGCAGTTCTTC.

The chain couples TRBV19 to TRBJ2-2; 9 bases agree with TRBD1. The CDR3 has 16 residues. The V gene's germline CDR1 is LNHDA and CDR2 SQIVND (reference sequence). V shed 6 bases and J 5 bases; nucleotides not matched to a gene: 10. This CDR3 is CASSPLGTGWTGELFF. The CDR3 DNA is TGTGCCAGTAGCCCCCTAGGGACAGGGTGGACCGGGGAGCTGTTTTTT.

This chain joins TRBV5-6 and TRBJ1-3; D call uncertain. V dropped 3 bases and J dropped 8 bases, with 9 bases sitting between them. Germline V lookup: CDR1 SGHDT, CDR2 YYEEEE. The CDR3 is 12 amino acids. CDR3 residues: CASSSGKDTIYF. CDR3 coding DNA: TGTGCCAGCAGCTCCGGGAAGGACACCATATATTTT.

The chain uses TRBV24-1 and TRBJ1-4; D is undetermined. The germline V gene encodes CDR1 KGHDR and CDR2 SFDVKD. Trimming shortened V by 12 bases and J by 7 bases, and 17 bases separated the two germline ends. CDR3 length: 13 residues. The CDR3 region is CASAGDTSEKLFF. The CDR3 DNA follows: TGTGCCTCAGCAGGTGACACGAGTGAAAAACTGTTTTTT.

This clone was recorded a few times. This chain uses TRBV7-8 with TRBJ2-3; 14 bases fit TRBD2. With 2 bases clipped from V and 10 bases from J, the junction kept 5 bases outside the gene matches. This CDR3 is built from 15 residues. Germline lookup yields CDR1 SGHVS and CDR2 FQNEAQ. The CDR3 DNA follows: TGTGCCAGCAGCTTAAGAGGACTAGCGGGGGGTGCGCAGTATTTT. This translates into CASSLRGLAGGAQYF.

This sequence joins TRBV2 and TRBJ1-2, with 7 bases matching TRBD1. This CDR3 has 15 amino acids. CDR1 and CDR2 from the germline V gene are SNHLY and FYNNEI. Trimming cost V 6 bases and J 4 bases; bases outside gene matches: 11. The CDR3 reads CASRVAAGQTYGYTF. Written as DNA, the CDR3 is TGTGCCAGCAGGGTCGCGGCGGGACAGACCTATGGCTACACCTTC.

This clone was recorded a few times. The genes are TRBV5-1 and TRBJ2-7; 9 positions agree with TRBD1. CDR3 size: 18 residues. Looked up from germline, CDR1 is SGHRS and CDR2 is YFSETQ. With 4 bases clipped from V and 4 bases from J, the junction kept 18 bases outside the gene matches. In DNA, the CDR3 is TGCGCCAGCAGCAGGTCCGGGACAGGGCAGGCCATGTGGTACGAGCAGTACTTC. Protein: CASSRSGTGQAMWYEQYF.

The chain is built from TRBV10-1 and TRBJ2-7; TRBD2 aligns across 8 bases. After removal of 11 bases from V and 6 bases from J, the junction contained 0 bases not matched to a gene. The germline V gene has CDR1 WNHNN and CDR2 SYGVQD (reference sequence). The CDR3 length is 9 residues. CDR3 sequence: CAAGGEQYF. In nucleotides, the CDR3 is TGCGCCGCGGGGGGCGAGCAGTACTTC.

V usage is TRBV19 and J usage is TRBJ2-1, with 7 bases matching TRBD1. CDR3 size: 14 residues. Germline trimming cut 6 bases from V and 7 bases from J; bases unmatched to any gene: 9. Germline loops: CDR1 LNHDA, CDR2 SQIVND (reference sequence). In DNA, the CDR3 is TGTGCCAGTAGAGACCCGACAGGGTTGAATGAGCAGTTCTTC. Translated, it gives CASRDPTGLNEQFF.

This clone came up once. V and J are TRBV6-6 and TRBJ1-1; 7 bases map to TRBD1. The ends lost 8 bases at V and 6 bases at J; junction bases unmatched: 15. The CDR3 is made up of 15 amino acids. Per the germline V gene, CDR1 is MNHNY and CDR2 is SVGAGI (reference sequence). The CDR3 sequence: CASHVYNRGSPEAFF. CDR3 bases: TGTGCCAGCCATGTTTATAACAGGGGATCCCCTGAAGCTTTCTTT.

The CDR3 DNA reads as TGTGCCAGCAGTGAATCGAGGATCCGGGAGACCCAGTACTTC. It translates to CASSESRIRETQYF. The chain joins TRBV6-1 to TRBJ2-5; D is unclear. Germline V gene data show CDR1 as MNHNS and CDR2 as SASEGT. The CDR3 runs to 14 residues. V shed 2 bases and J shed 5 bases, with 12 bases lying between them.

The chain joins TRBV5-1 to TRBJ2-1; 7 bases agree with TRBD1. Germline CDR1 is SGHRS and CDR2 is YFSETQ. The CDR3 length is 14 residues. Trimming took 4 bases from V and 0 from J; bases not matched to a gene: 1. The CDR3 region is CASSRDSSYNEQFF. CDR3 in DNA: TGCGCCAGCAGCCGGGACAGCTCCTACAATGAGCAGTTCTTC.

The CDR3 nucleotides read TGTGCCAGTAGTGGACAGGGGGTCACTGAAGCTTTCTTT. It is translated as CASSGQGVTEAFF. The J gene is TRBJ1-1, the V gene TRBV19; 10 bases fit TRBD1. There are 13 residues in the CDR3. V shed 5 bases, J shed 4 bases, and the junction held 1 base outside the gene matches. CDR1 and CDR2 from the germline V gene are LNHDA and SQIVND (reference sequence).

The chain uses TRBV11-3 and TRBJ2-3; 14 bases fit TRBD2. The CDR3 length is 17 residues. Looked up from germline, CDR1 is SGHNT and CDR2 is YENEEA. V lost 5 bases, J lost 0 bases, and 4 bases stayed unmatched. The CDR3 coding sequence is TGTGCCAGCAGCCAGGGACTAGCGGGAGCAAGCACAGATACGCAGTATTTT. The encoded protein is CASSQGLAGASTDTQYF.

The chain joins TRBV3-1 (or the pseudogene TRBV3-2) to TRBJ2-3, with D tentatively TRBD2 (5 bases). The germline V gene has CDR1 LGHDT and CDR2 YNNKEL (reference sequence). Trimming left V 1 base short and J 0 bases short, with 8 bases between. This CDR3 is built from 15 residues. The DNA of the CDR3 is TGTGCCAGCAGCCAAGGCAGCGGAAGCACAGATACGCAGTATTTT. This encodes CASSQGSGSTDTQYF.

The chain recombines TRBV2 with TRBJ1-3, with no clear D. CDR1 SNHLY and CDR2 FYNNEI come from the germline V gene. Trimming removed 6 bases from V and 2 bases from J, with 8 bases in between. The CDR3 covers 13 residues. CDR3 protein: CASSFGTGNTIYF. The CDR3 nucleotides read TGTGCCAGCAGCTTCGGGACTGGAAACACCATATATTTT.

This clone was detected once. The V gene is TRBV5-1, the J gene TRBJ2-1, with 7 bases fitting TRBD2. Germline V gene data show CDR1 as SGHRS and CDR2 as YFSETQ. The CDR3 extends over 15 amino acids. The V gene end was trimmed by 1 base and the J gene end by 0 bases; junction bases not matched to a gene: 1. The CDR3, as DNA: TGCGCCAGCAGCTTGACTAGCGCCTCCTACAATGAGCAGTTCTTC. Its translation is CASSLTSASYNEQFF.

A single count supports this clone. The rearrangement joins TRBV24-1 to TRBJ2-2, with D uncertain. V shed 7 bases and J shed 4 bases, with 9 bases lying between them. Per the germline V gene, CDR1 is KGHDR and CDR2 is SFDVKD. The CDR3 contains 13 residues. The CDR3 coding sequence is TGTGCCACCAGAGCCTCGGGCACCGGGGAGCTGTTTTTT. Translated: CATRASGTGELFF.